The 5 T cell receptor beta chains given below trace back to one sample, sequenced in a study of blood T cells in healthy people across ages. A second roughly 6 to 11 cycle PCR used barcoded and J-beta primers. TCRdb re-called the 5' RACE reads with MiXCR, one entry per CDR3 protein. The table records fewer than 1.5 million distinct CDR3 sequences, approximately 38% of them present only once. Sequenced input: blood. All receptors come from a woman under 30 in good health.

The chain combines TRBV6-5 with TRBJ2-1; 11 bases line up with TRBD2. V gave up 2 bases and J gave up 0 bases; unmatched junction bases: 6. Germline CDR1 MNHEY, CDR2 SVGAGI. The CDR3 runs 18 residues. This CDR3 is CASSYGLAGSSSYNEQFF. CDR3 DNA sequence: TGTGCCAGCAGTTACGGACTAGCGGGTTCAAGCTCCTACAATGAGCAGTTCTTC.

This clonotype was seen more than once but under ten times. The chain carries TRBV6-1 and TRBJ2-7; D remains ambiguous. Germline values: CDR1 MNHNS, CDR2 SASEGT. CDR3 length equals 16 residues. With 6 bases removed from V and 3 bases from J, the gap between germline ends came to 21 bases. Written as DNA, the CDR3 is TGTGCCAGCAGCAGAAAGCCAAAGGGATCGAGCTACGAGCAGTACTTC. Translating it yields CASSRKPKGSSYEQYF.

This chain links TRBV28 with TRBJ2-1; 7 bases match TRBD1. This CDR3 comprises 14 residues. The trim removed 4 bases at V and 13 bases at J, leaving 13 bases unmatched. From germline, CDR1 is MDHEN and CDR2 SYDVKM. CDR3 amino acids: CASSYLDRAKTQFF. The CDR3 bases are TGTGCCAGCAGTTATTTAGACAGGGCCAAGACCCAGTTCTTC.

V usage is TRBV25-1 and J usage is TRBJ1-6; 7 bases are a match to TRBD1. CDR3 length equals 14 residues. CDR1 is MGHDK and CDR2 is SYGVNS in the germline V gene. V shed 7 bases and J 8 bases; nucleotides not matched to a gene: 8. The CDR3 nucleotides read TGTGCCAGCAAGGGGGCCGCTTTGGATTCACCCCTCCACTTT. Protein product: CASKGAALDSPLHF.

The V call is TRBV6-5, the J call TRBJ2-3; 9 positions agree with TRBD2. The germline gives CDR1 MNHEY, CDR2 SVGAGI. V lost 6 bases and J lost 0; bases outside the gene matches: 4. The CDR3 loop spans 15 amino acids. In DNA, the CDR3 is TGTGCCAGCAGGGATAGCGGGGGAAGCACAGATACGCAGTATTTT. Amino acid sequence: CASRDSGGSTDTQYF.